The clone carrying this TCR beta chain was seen repeatedly, ten times or more. Its antigen is still unknown. The data were taken from a study of T-cell memory formation after mild COVID-19. Study overall: In these data, TCR clusters were largely donor specific.

Germline V CDR1 and CDR2: SGHKS, YYEKEE (reference sequence). Trimming cost V 1 base and J 2 bases, with 6 bases left between them. CDR3 length: 14 amino acids. TCRdb reprocessed the 5' RACE reads with MiXCR, giving one entry per CDR3 protein. This table holds 410,000 or so distinct CDR3 sequences, about 22% found once. Study-wide results and caveats: Contracting CD8+ clones were enriched in EMRA, CD4+ mainly in CM and EM. In pre-infection memory, a portion of responding clones appeared, which suggested that cross-reactive memory joined. Researchers could not confirm that second-wave clones peaking on day 37 targeted SARS-CoV-2.

The chain has TRBV5-5 and TRBJ2-2; D gene unclear. The clonotype originates from an adult woman who had mild COVID-19 (a few samples of this study predate the infection). Cell type and time point are not known. The source material was PBMCs or a T cell subset sorted from them (not recorded which). CDR3 residues: CASSLLGNTGELFF. In nucleotides, the CDR3 is TGTGCCAGCAGCTTGTTAGGAAACACCGGGGAGCTGTTTTTT.